This TCR beta chain was captured by sequencing in a study of shared clonotypes between healthy human individuals (TCRdb year 2020). A note on the overall study: A couple of women and a few men aged 18 to 49 years were included in the cohort. To estimate repertoire size and how much clonotype sharing occurs between individuals, the study deeply sequenced the blood TCR repertoires of about five healthy adults. Per donor, leukapheresis produced somewhere between about 0.85 and 10 billion PBMCs. To increase sequencing depth and limit assay-specific biases, different laboratories used diverse techniques to prepare libraries and sequence TCR repertoires. What the authors observed across the whole study: Sampling was restricted to blood, and TCR repertoires in tissue are likely to differ from TCR repertoires in blood. Pairwise subsampling led to the expectation that sequencing depth would affect the degree of clonotype sharing among donors. The small number of donors limited the genetic and exposure-history diversity represented.

Details on this clone: This clone's antigen is unknown. No base quality values were provided; no much bigger clone lies one nucleotide off.

V lost 4 bases and J lost 3 bases; the stretch between them is 4 bases long. CDR1 is given as SGHVS and CDR2 as FQNEAQ, both from the germline V gene. Its CDR3 holds 12 amino acids, cysteine through phenylalanine. The sequence is cut down to CDR3 DNA, 36 bases in frame from base 1. The donors were healthy, HIV-negative adults with no recently reported acute infections or vaccinations. Every donor was a Caucasian adult living in Nashville, Tennessee, USA. For unsorted samples, about 87 million PBMCs were counted, and genomic DNA was extracted using the QIAamp DNA Blood Mini kit. After blood collection by leukapheresis, PBMCs were isolated using Ficoll-Histopaque density gradient centrifugation and then cryopreserved in the vapor phase of liquid nitrogen. Using the deep immunoSEQ assay, TCR CDR3 regions were amplified from genomic DNA by multiplex PCR. Extracted genomic DNA from each cell subset was spread evenly across all wells of several immunoSEQ 96-well plates, with each plate serving as a replicate. Each replicate PCR for unsorted PBMC received roughly 300 ng genomic DNA, equal to around 30,000 T cell genomes. Ten immunoSEQ deep assay plates were used to sequence unsorted PBMC genomic DNA. The purified libraries were quantified using a Qubit 3.0 fluorometer, sized with a Bioanalyzer 2100, and then quantified again using the KAPA Library Quantification kit. Every immunoSEQ 96-well plate was sequenced on a separate single-read 150-cycle Illumina NextSeq 550 flow cell. Concerning the study's data processing: The immunoSEQ output contained only junctional sequences without quality scores, so filtering could not match that applied to full-length reads. To assign V/J genes and CDR3, sequences were annotated against IMGT germline references using PyIR, a Python wrapper for IgBLAST v1.9. Reads were removed for weak V/J assignments (E-value above 1e-6), missing CDR3, stop codons, out-of-frame junctions, or ambiguous translated residues. V3J clonotypes were defined as sequences sharing an identical inferred V gene, J gene, and CDR3 amino acid sequence. Percentage overlap between repertoires was computed as shared unique clonotypes divided by the size of the smaller repertoire. Repertoire richness was assessed with RTK rarefaction, the Chao1 estimator, and Recon v2.1 estimates of unobserved clonotypes. The clones in this table, taken by TCRdb from immuneACCESS, are in-frame only. Not every clone is retained; where verified, under half of the shortfall comes from an unresolved V gene, and the cause of the rest is unknown. The V and J calls and the clone size are those of that table, but D and trimming were determined from the DNA. The sample contains hundreds of thousands of clones, around 77% of them found a single time. Clones ranked in the top ten supply 12% of the sample.

Recombination linked TRBV7-8 to TRBJ1-5, with the D gene call left open. The sequenced sample was PBMCs. The source is a woman aged 40-49 years in good health. Some clones in this sample may be carry-over from other donors' samples. The DNA is TGTGCCAGCAGCTCCGACAATCAGCCCCAGCATTTT. It encodes CASSSDNQPQHF.